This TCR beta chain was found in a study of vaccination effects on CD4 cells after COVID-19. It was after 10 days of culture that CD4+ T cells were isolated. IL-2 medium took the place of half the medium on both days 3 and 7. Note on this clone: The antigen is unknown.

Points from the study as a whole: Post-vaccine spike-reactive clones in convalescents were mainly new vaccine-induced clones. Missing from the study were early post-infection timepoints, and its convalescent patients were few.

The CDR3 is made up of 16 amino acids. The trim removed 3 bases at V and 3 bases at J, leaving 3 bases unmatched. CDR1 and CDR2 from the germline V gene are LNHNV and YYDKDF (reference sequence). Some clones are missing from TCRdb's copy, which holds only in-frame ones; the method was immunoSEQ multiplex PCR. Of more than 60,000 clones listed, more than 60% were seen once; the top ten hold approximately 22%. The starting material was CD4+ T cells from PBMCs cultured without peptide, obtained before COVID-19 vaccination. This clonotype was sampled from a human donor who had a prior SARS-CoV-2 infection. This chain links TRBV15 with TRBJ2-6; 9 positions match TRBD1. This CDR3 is CATSRGDRVGANVLTF. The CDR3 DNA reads TGTGCCACCAGCAGGGGGGACAGGGTTGGGGCCAACGTCCTGACTTTC.